The entry below gives a single TCR beta chain sequence along with its context. Its antigen is unknown. Per-base quality was not reported, and no clone a single base away is much larger than it. The data are from a study of control samples from healthy donors and cancer patients (dated by TCRdb to the early 2020s). V loses 4 bases of germline sequence and J loses 5 bases, and the interval between the two ends is 13 bases. Looking up the germline V gene yields CDR1 SGHRS and CDR2 YFSETQ. The CDR3 sequence holds 13 residues, the cysteine and phenylalanine included. Only the CDR3 region is kept as DNA, spanning 39 bases read in frame from base 1. Libraries were prepared through the immunoSEQ multiplex PCR assay. TCRdb obtained this table from immuneACCESS and retained in-frame rearrangements with V and J assigned. These tables miss some clones; where compared with another copy, unresolved V genes account for less than half of the shortfall, and the remainder is unexplained. The sample includes some 190,000 clones, with approximately 90% observed a single time. 1.5% to 2% of the sample is held by the ten biggest clonotypes.

The sample taken for sequencing was blood. The source is a man aged 30 to 39 in good health. The rearranged segments are TRBV5-1 and TRBJ2-7; the D gene is possibly TRBD2, with 6 bases matching. The CDR3 protein is CASSQDYVNEQYF. The nucleotides read TGCGCCAGCAGCCAGGACTACGTCAACGAGCAGTACTTC.